These T cell receptor beta chains were read from a single sample in a study of cytomegalovirus exposure and HLA in healthy donors. Clones were sequenced by immunoSEQ multiplex PCR, and TCRdb holds only the in-frame ones, with some missing. The sample yields tens of thousands of clones, 60% to 80% seen once. Material for sequencing was PBMCs. These receptors all stem from a woman in her twenties or thirties in good health and CMV-seropositive. The CDR3 runs from the conserved cysteine through the conserved F or W. Each record gives: J gene, V gene, D gene, clone size, CDR3 length, CDR3 protein, CDR3 DNA. The D gene is left open where the match is weak. A row's size may be missing; if present it is once, few, many or a size class.

TRBJ2-3,TRBV4-1,NA,NA,15,CASSQGRGSTDTQYF,TGCGCCAGCAGCCAAGGACGGGGGAGCACAGATACGCAGTATTTT
TRBJ2-2,TRBV19,TRBD1,few,15,CASSFSQGATGELFF,TGTGCCAGTAGTTTTTCTCAGGGGGCGACCGGGGAGCTGTTTTTT
TRBJ1-2,TRBV27,NA,NA,14,CASSLKAGTYGYTF,TGTGCCAGCAGTTTAAAAGCGGGGACCTATGGCTACACCTTC
TRBJ2-1,TRBV28,NA,NA,13,CASRQPGTYEQFF,TGTGCCAGCAGACAGCCGGGGACTTATGAGCAGTTCTTC
TRBJ1-2,TRBV7-9,TRBD1,NA,14,CASTRDRGYYGYTF,TGTGCCAGCACCCGGGACAGGGGCTACTATGGCTACACCTTC
TRBJ2-2,TRBV11-3,NA,NA,14,CASSPPGDHGELFF,TGTGCCAGCAGCCCACCAGGGGATCACGGGGAGCTGTTTTTT
TRBJ1-3,TRBV5-1,NA,NA,15,CASSRERTSGNTIYF,TGCGCCAGCAGCAGGGAGCGGACCTCTGGAAACACCATATATTTT
TRBJ2-7,TRBV29-1,NA,NA,12,CSVDTGFREQYF,TGCAGCGTTGATACGGGGTTTAGGGAGCAGTACTTC
TRBJ1-1,TRBV19,TRBD1,NA,15,CASSKTGGMNTEAFF,TGTGCCAGTAGTAAGACAGGGGGCATGAACACTGAAGCTTTCTTT
TRBJ1-1,TRBV10-3,NA,few,18,CAISESTAARRPGTEAFF,TGTGCCATCAGTGAGTCGACGGCAGCAAGGAGGCCTGGGACTGAAGCTTTCTTT
TRBJ2-7,TRBV7-2,NA,once,12,CASSLLGVEQYF,TGTGCCAGCAGCTTACTAGGGGTCGAGCAGTACTTC
TRBJ2-7,TRBV7-9,TRBD2,NA,15,CASSLVPSGTYEQYF,TGTGCCAGCAGCTTGGTTCCTAGCGGGACCTACGAGCAGTACTTC
TRBJ2-1,TRBV5-1,TRBD2,NA,13,CASRVGLACEQFF,TGCGCCAGCAGAGTGGGACTAGCGTGTGAGCAGTTCTTC
TRBJ1-6,TRBV15,TRBD1,NA,14,CATSRGQGASPLHF,TGTGCCACCAGCAGGGGACAGGGGGCTTCACCCCTCCACTTT
TRBJ2-6,TRBV6-1,NA,NA,15,CASSEDSSGANVLTF,TGTGCCAGCAGTGAGGACAGCTCTGGGGCCAACGTCCTGACTTTC
TRBJ1-1,TRBV16,NA,few,14,CASSQSLANTEAFF,TGTGCCAGCAGCCAATCGTTGGCGAACACTGAAGCTTTCTTT
TRBJ1-1,TRBV28,NA,NA,12,CATATGNTEAFF,TGTGCCACCGCGACAGGGAACACTGAAGCTTTCTTT
TRBJ1-3,TRBV27,NA,NA,16,CASSSGTPGSGNTIYF,TGTGCCAGCAGTTCCGGGACACCGGGGTCGGGAAACACCATATATTTT
TRBJ2-7,TRBV28,NA,NA,15,CASSLTPEANYEQYF,TGTGCCAGCAGTTTAACTCCTGAGGCTAACTACGAGCAGTACTTC
TRBJ1-1,TRBV5-1,NA,few,13,CASSLEHNTEAFF,TGCGCCAGCAGCTTGGAGCACAACACTGAAGCTTTCTTT
TRBJ1-2,TRBV19,TRBD1,NA,16,CASSIGAGGLNYGYTF,TGTGCCAGTAGTATAGGAGCAGGGGGCCTGAACTATGGCTACACCTTC
TRBJ2-7,TRBV6-6,TRBD1,NA,15,CASRDQTGLTYEQYF,TGTGCCAGCAGAGATCAGACAGGGCTTACCTACGAGCAGTACTTC
TRBJ2-7,TRBV6-6,NA,NA,12,CASRAPTYEQYF,TGTGCCAGCAGAGCTCCAACCTACGAGCAGTACTTC
TRBJ2-5,TRBV29-1,TRBD2,NA,13,CSVQAGRAQTQYF,TGCAGCGTTCAGGCCGGGAGGGCACAGACCCAGTACTTC
TRBJ2-2,TRBV30,TRBD2,NA,15,CAWSHSGRDSGELFF,TGTGCCTGGAGTCATAGCGGGAGGGATTCCGGGGAGCTGTTTTTT
TRBJ2-3,TRBV4-1,NA,NA,13,CASSQVPGDTQYF,TGCGCCAGCAGCCAAGTACCAGGCGATACGCAGTATTTT
TRBJ1-4,TRBV2,TRBD1,NA,14,CASSADRGRGKLFF,TGTGCCAGCAGCGCTGACAGGGGAAGGGGAAAACTGTTTTTT
TRBJ2-7,TRBV28,TRBD2,NA,14,CASSLTSGRSEQYF,TGTGCCAGCAGTTTAACTAGCGGGAGAAGCGAGCAGTACTTC
TRBJ1-4,TRBV13,TRBD1,NA,16,CASSLLGRQGNEKLFF,TGTGCCAGCAGCTTATTAGGGCGACAGGGGAATGAAAAACTGTTTTTT
TRBJ1-1,TRBV7-6,NA,NA,14,CASSLEIAGTEAFF,TGTGCCAGCAGCTTAGAAATCGCGGGAACTGAAGCTTTCTTT
TRBJ1-2,TRBV2,TRBD1,NA,17,CASTPFPGQVANYGYTF,TGTGCCAGCACCCCCTTTCCCGGACAGGTTGCTAACTATGGCTACACCTTC
TRBJ2-1,TRBV7-3,NA,NA,17,CASSLRATGYSYNEQFF,TGTGCCAGCAGCTTAAGGGCGACAGGTTACTCCTACAATGAGCAGTTCTTC
TRBJ2-7,TRBV28,NA,NA,14,CASSSSTGFYEQYF,TGTGCCAGCAGCTCCTCTACGGGTTTCTACGAGCAGTACTTC
TRBJ1-1,TRBV5-1,NA,NA,15,CASKWGQQGNTEAFF,TGCGCCAGCAAGTGGGGCCAACAGGGGAACACTGAAGCTTTCTTT
TRBJ2-7,TRBV5-4,TRBD2,few,13,CASSPPGGYEQYF,TGTGCCAGCAGTCCTCCGGGGGGCTACGAGCAGTACTTC
TRBJ2-1,TRBV4-2,TRBD2,once,16,CASSPPGRGTNNEQFF,TGTGCCAGCAGCCCCCCGGGGCGGGGGACCAACAATGAGCAGTTCTTC
TRBJ1-4,TRBV15,TRBD1,NA,15,CATSFSTGINEKLFF,TGTGCCACCAGCTTCTCGACAGGGATTAATGAAAAACTGTTTTTT
TRBJ1-3,TRBV9,NA,NA,14,CASSVDNAGNTIYF,TGTGCCAGCAGCGTAGATAATGCGGGAAACACCATATATTTT
TRBJ2-7,TRBV7-9,TRBD1,NA,14,CSSSPGTDPYEQYF,TGTTCCAGCAGCCCCGGGACAGACCCCTACGAGCAGTACTTC
TRBJ1-1,TRBV18,NA,NA,16,CASSPRPGEGNTEAFF,TGTGCCAGCTCACCACGCCCAGGCGAAGGGAACACTGAAGCTTTCTTT
TRBJ2-7,TRBV4-1,NA,NA,16,CASSQDVQGSSYEQYF,TGCGCCAGCAGCCAAGACGTCCAGGGGAGCTCCTACGAGCAGTACTTC
TRBJ2-2,TRBV7-9,TRBD1,few,18,CASSLGLRTGTNTGELFF,TGTGCCAGCAGCTTAGGGCTTCGGACAGGGACTAACACCGGGGAGCTGTTTTTT
TRBJ2-7,TRBV5-4,TRBD2,few,15,CASSSGLAGLYEQYF,TGTGCCAGCAGCTCGGGACTAGCGGGACTCTACGAGCAGTACTTC
TRBJ1-1,TRBV7-2,NA,NA,15,CASSLARSRVPEAFF,TGTGCCAGCAGCTTAGCACGTTCCAGGGTCCCTGAAGCTTTCTTT
TRBJ1-5,TRBV6-1,NA,NA,15,CASSDAGTSNQPQHF,TGTGCCAGCAGTGACGCGGGAACTAGCAATCAGCCCCAGCATTTT
TRBJ1-1,TRBV7-3,TRBD1,NA,12,CASSYGQGEAFF,TGTGCCAGCAGTTATGGACAGGGTGAAGCTTTCTTT
TRBJ2-2,TRBV7-3,NA,NA,15,CASAPGGQTTGELFF,TGTGCCAGCGCACCGGGAGGACAGACCACCGGGGAGCTGTTTTTT
TRBJ1-1,TRBV30,TRBD1,once,14,CAWSVNRGRTEAFF,TGTGCCTGGAGCGTTAACAGGGGGCGGACTGAAGCTTTCTTT
TRBJ1-2,TRBV4-1,TRBD1,NA,15,CSSSQGDIANYGYTF,TGCTCCAGCAGCCAGGGGGACATAGCTAACTATGGCTACACCTTC
TRBJ2-1,TRBV7-9,NA,NA,16,CASIPLQGFKYNEQFF,TGTGCCAGCATCCCACTCCAGGGTTTTAAATACAATGAGCAGTTCTTC